The T cell receptor beta chain described here comes from a study of shared clonotypes between healthy human individuals. For every subset, genomic DNA was evenly distributed across several immunoSEQ plates. Some clones are missing from TCRdb's copy, which holds only in-frame ones; the method was immunoSEQ multiplex PCR. The data hold fewer than 850,000 clones, with about 96% observed a single time. Comments on this clone: Antigen unknown.

Whole-study results and caveats: Shared across a handful of donors were about 4.6% of the naive CD4 clonotypes.

Naive CD8 cells were CD45RO-negative, positively selected for CCR7, excluding terminally differentiated effector memory CD45RA+ cells. Sequencing used naive CD8+ T cells sorted from blood. This TCR derives from a man aged 30-40 years in good health.

The CDR3 sequence is CASSGGSYEQYF. DNA of the CDR3: TGTGCCAGCAGTGGGGGGTCCTACGAGCAGTACTTC. The chain has TRBV6-1 and TRBJ2-7; D may match TRBD1 or TRBD2 (5 bases each). The CDR3 consists of 12 residues. Germline lookup yields CDR1 MNHNS and CDR2 SASEGT. Deletions cut 4 bases from V and 1 base from J, with 5 bases between.